Listed here is a single TCR beta chain. Peripheral blood genomic DNA, not sorted cells or RNA, was the template. These data are taken from a study of T cell repertoires in aging, cancer and after chemotherapy. A mixed TRB-A/B primer pool amplified rearranged TRB by multiplex touch-down PCR. TCRdb used MiXCR to reprocess the multiplex PCR reads, holding one entry per CDR3 protein. Of 10,000 to 15,000 distinct CDR3 sequences in the sample, just over 30% were seen once. V shed 6 bases and J shed 10 bases, with 14 bases lying between them. The CDR3 consists of 12 residues. This chain links TRBV12-3 or TRBV12-4 with TRBJ2-3, with D tentatively TRBD1 (5 bases). The material sequenced was blood. This clonotype was sampled from a human donor in good health. The donor label of this sample is uncertain. CDR3 DNA sequence: TGTGCCAGCAGCCCCGGGCAGGGTCCGCAGTATTTT. The encoded protein is CASSPGQGPQYF.